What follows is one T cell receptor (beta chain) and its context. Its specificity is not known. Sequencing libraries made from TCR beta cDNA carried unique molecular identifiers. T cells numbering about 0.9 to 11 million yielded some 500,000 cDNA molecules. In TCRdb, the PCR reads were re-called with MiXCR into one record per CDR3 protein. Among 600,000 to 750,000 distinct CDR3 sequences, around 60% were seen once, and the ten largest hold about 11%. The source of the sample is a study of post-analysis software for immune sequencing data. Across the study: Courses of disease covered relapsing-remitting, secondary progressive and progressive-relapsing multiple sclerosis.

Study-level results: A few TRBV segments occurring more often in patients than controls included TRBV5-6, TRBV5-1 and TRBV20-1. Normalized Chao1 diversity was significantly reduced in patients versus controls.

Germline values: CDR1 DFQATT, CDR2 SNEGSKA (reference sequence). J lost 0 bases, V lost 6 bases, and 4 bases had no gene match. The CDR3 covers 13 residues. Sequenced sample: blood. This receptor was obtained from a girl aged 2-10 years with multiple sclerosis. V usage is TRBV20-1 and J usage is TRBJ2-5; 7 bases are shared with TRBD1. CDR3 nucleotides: TGCAGTGCAAAGGGACAGAACCAAGAGACCCAGTACTTC. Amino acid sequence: CSAKGQNQETQYF.